A single sample gave rise to the 29 T cell receptor beta chains below, sequenced in a study of regulatory T cells in long-lasting Graves disease. As to time point: newly diagnosed GD, antithyroid drugs for less than 3 months. Researchers made the TCR library from RNA that was extracted from PBMCs. With iRepertoire HTBI primers and Arm-PCR of CDR3 regions, TCR beta libraries were built. MiXCR was run by TCRdb on the multiplex PCR reads, yielding one entry per CDR3 protein. Found here are 360,000 or so distinct CDR3 sequences, roughly 17% of them singletons; the top ten hold around 27%. This sample was shared with a second study, whose subject was T cells in Graves' hyperthyroidism and ophthalmopathy.

Sequenced here: peripheral blood mononuclear cells (PBMCs), sampled at new diagnosis, from a patient treated with antithyroid drugs. The receptor set was obtained from a man aged 40-55 years with Graves disease.

In this sample, this clonotype turned up many times. This chain links TRBV20-1 with TRBJ2-5; possible D gene TRBD2, 6 bases. This CDR3 contains 15 residues. V was clipped by 2 bases and J by 4 bases, with 17 bases between them. Germline V gives CDR1 DFQATT, CDR2 SNEGSKA (reference sequence). The CDR3 reads CSARHPGSGGETQYF. In nucleotides, the CDR3 is TGCAGTGCTAGACATCCCGGGAGTGGGGGAGAGACCCAGTACTTC.

This clonotype was seen ten or more times. In DNA form, the CDR3 reads TGCAGTGCTAGAGTACGCCAGGGGGCCGTAACCCAGTACTTC. Its protein product is CSARVRQGAVTQYF. The gene calls are TRBV20-1 and TRBJ2-5, with TRBD1 identical over 8 bases. The ends lost 1 base at V and 8 bases at J; junction bases unmatched: 9. Germline CDR1 reads DFQATT; CDR2 reads SNEGSKA (reference sequence). This CDR3 is built from 14 residues.

This chain links TRBV5-1 with TRBJ1-3, with 8 bases fitting TRBD1. Germline V gene lookup returns CDR1 SGHRS and CDR2 YFSETQ. Losses at the gene ends were 4 bases for V and 1 base for J; bases not matched to a gene: 7. The CDR3 consists of 16 residues. This CDR3 is CASSLQGAGSGNTIYF. The CDR3 coding sequence is TGCGCCAGCAGCCTTCAGGGGGCCGGATCTGGAAACACCATATATTTT.

The V gene is TRBV5-1, the J gene TRBJ2-3; 14 bases line up with TRBD2. Germline V CDR1 and CDR2: SGHRS, YFSETQ. With 4 bases clipped from V and 5 bases from J, the junction kept 6 bases outside the gene matches. The CDR3 totals 16 residues. Here the CDR3 reads CASSLQGLAGGDTQYF. CDR3 bases: TGCGCCAGCAGCCTACAAGGACTAGCGGGGGGAGATACGCAGTATTTT.

This clonotype was detected a few times. The DNA for the CDR3 is TGTGCCAGTAGGGACAGAAAAGAGACCCAGTACTTC. Its translation: CASRDRKETQYF. This chain connects TRBV6-2 or TRBV6-3 to TRBJ2-5; TRBD1 agrees at 7 bases. V trimming: 9 bases; J trimming: 3 bases; junction bases outside the gene matches: 4. The CDR3 is made up of 12 amino acids. The germline V gene encodes CDR1 MNHEY and CDR2 SVGEGT.

This clonotype was seen a handful of times. Germline and junction disagree at one end, which may indicate a read error. The V and J genes are TRBV27 and TRBJ2-5; TRBD2 matches 7 bases. The CDR3 length is 17 residues. Germline V CDR1 and CDR2: MNHEY, SMNVEV (reference sequence). The CDR3 region has the DNA TGTGCCAGCAGTTGTCTGCGGAGCGGGGAGCTACAAGAGGCCCAGTACTTC. This sequence encodes CASSCLRSGELQEAQYF.

The J gene is TRBJ1-1, the V gene TRBV14, with D possibly matching TRBD1 (6 bases). CDR1 and CDR2 (germline): SGHDN, FVKESK. This CDR3 region has 14 residues. Trimming stripped 1 base from V and 3 bases from J, with 9 bases between. The CDR3 sequence is CASSQAGAHTEAFF. The CDR3 DNA sequence: TGTGCCAGCAGCCAAGCGGGGGCCCACACTGAAGCTTTCTTT.

This clonotype was detected ten times or more. The chain couples TRBV5-4 to TRBJ2-1; D possibly corresponds to TRBD1 (5 bases). The J call may be wrong; the DNA end is better matched by TRBJ2-5. Germline V gene data show CDR1 as SGHNT and CDR2 as YYREEE (reference sequence). This CDR3 comprises 15 residues. CDR3 region: CASSPPTAGKETQYF. CDR3 nucleotide sequence: TGTGCCAGCAGCCCGCCCACGGCAGGGAAAGAGACCCAGTACTTC.

On this clonotype: A much bigger clone sits one base away, suggesting this may be a read error. This chain connects TRBV12-5 to TRBJ2-7; D ambiguous. Germline CDR1 LGHNT, CDR2 FRNRAP. The CDR3 spans 12 residues. The CDR3 bases are TGTGCTGGTGGCCGAGGAGTTTACGAGCAGTACTTC. Its translation: CAGGRGVYEQYF.

This CDR3 is CASSQESGDLQETQYF. Here the CDR3 DNA reads TGCGCCAGCAGCCAAGAATCCGGGGATCTGCAAGAGACCCAGTACTTC. The chain carries TRBV4-3 and TRBJ2-5; possible D gene TRBD2, 5 bases. The germline gives CDR1 LGHNA, CDR2 YSLEER. This CDR3 comprises 16 residues. Trimming took 0 bases from V and 2 from J, leaving 13 bases between them.

A note on this clonotype: The junction does not match germline at one end; this may be a read error. The chain couples TRBV28 to TRBJ2-2; maybe TRBD2 (6 bases). This CDR3 has 17 residues. The germline V gene has CDR1 MDHEN and CDR2 SYDVKM. Here the CDR3 DNA reads TGTGCCAGCAGCTTATCCGCGGGGCGGGTCAACACCGGGGAGCTGTTTTTT. Translation gives CASSLSAGRVNTGELFF.

This clonotype was seen a handful of times. The J gene is TRBJ2-7, the V gene TRBV6-2 or TRBV6-3, with TRBD1 matching 10 bases. V gave up 7 bases and J gave up 3 bases; unmatched junction bases: 3. Germline V gene data show CDR1 as MNHEY and CDR2 as SVGEGT. The CDR3 spans 13 residues. DNA of the CDR3: TGTGCCAGCAACCGGGACAGGGGCTACGAGCAGTACTTC. Amino acids: CASNRDRGYEQYF.

This clonotype was detected many times. The chain combines TRBV28 with TRBJ2-7; D is possibly TRBD1 (6 bases). CDR3 size: 14 residues. The V gene lost 4 bases and the J gene lost 3 bases, with 13 bases spanning the gap. Per the germline V gene, CDR1 is MDHEN and CDR2 is SYDVKM. The CDR3 loop is CASSSPGARYEQYF. CDR3 nucleotide sequence: TGTGCCAGCAGTTCACCAGGGGCCCGCTACGAGCAGTACTTC. Using reference TRBV28 and TRBJ2-7 for the parts outside the CDR3, the full variable domain is DVKVTQSSRYLVKRTGEKVFLECVQDMDHENMFWYRQDPGLGLRLIYFSYDVKMKEKGDIPEGYSVSREKKERFSLILESASTNQTSMYLCASSSPGARYEQYFGPGTRLTVT.

This chain links TRBV7-9 with TRBJ2-1; a possible D gene is TRBD2 (6 bases). V lost 1 base, J lost 5 bases, and 12 bases lay in between. The CDR3 covers 15 residues. CDR1 SEHNR and CDR2 FQNEAQ come from the germline V gene (reference sequence). CDR3 loop: CASSLEEGLHNEQFF. The DNA for the CDR3 is TGTGCCAGCAGCTTAGAGGAGGGGTTGCACAATGAGCAGTTCTTC.

The sample holds many counts of this clonotype. This chain uses TRBV3-1 with TRBJ2-5; possible D gene TRBD2, 6 bases. The CDR3 totals 15 residues. CDR1 and CDR2 from the germline V gene are LGHDT and YNNKEL (reference sequence). The V and J ends lost 5 bases and 0 bases respectively, with 13 bases between them. CDR3 coding DNA: TGTGCCAGCAGCGACAGAAGGAGGGACCAAGAGACCCAGTACTTC. Its translation is CASSDRRRDQETQYF.

The chain couples TRBV6-1 to TRBJ2-3; D is undetermined. Germline CDR1 and CDR2: MNHNS and SASEGT. There are 13 residues in the CDR3. Between the trimmed V and J ends, which lost 5 bases and 0 bases, there was a span of 6 bases. The CDR3 reads CASSRFSTDTQYF. In nucleotides, the CDR3 is TGTGCCAGCAGTCGGTTTAGCACAGATACGCAGTATTTT.

This chain uses TRBV14 with TRBJ2-7, with 7 bases fitting TRBD1. CDR1 SGHDN and CDR2 FVKESK come from the germline V gene. Losses at the gene ends were 3 bases for V and 6 bases for J; bases not matched to a gene: 2. The CDR3 is made up of 12 amino acids. CDR3 region: CASSHSGGEQYF. In DNA form, the CDR3 reads TGTGCCAGCAGCCATTCAGGGGGCGAGCAGTACTTC.

The table lists this clonotype with many counts. The chain is built from TRBV4-1 and TRBJ2-7; TRBD2 matches at 7 bases. Germline CDR1 and CDR2: MGHRA and YSYEKL. Trimming removed 1 base from V and 1 base from J; junction bases left unmatched: 4. The CDR3 is made up of 15 amino acids. The CDR3 nucleotides read TGCGCCAGCAGCCAAGGTTCGGGGGGTTCCTACGAGCAGTACTTC. It specifies CASSQGSGGSYEQYF.

The sample holds many counts of this clonotype. The chain joins TRBV7-8 to TRBJ2-7, with D possibly TRBD1 on 6 matching bases. Trimming shortened V by 5 bases and J by 3 bases, and 17 bases separated the two germline ends. CDR3 length: 15 residues. In germline, CDR1 is SGHVS, CDR2 FQNEAQ. CDR3 DNA sequence: TGTGCCAGCAGCGCCCCGGGACAAACCCGCTACGAGCAGTACTTC. This encodes CASSAPGQTRYEQYF.

V usage is TRBV2 and J usage is TRBJ1-6; no clear D gene. Looked up from germline, CDR1 is SNHLY and CDR2 is FYNNEI. The CDR3 has 14 residues. V was clipped by 6 bases and J by 15 bases, with 21 bases between them. The CDR3 protein is CASRRTEAIPFLHF. The CDR3 coding sequence is TGTGCCAGCAGAAGGACCGAGGCCATTCCCTTCCTCCACTTT.

This clonotype was seen repeatedly, ten times or more. The chain has TRBV5-1 and TRBJ2-3, with TRBD2 matching over 7 bases. In germline, CDR1 is SGHRS, CDR2 YFSETQ. Trimming at V came to 1 base and at J to 6 bases, leaving 2 bases not matched to a gene. This CDR3 is built from 13 residues. The CDR3 reads CASSLNGGDTQYF. CDR3 DNA sequence: TGCGCCAGCAGCTTGAACGGGGGGGATACGCAGTATTTT. Full variable domain (missing parts from reference TRBV5-1 and TRBJ2-3): KAGVTQTPRYLIKTRGQQVTLSCSPISGHRSVSWYQQTPGQGLQFLFEYFSETQRNKGNFPGRFSGRQFSNSRSEMNVSTLELGDSALYLCASSLNGGDTQYFGPGTRLTVL.

The chain joins TRBV5-1 to TRBJ2-3, with 9 bases matching TRBD2. CDR3 length: 16 amino acids. CDR1 SGHRS and CDR2 YFSETQ come from the germline V gene. V was clipped by 0 bases and J by 2 bases; unmatched bases: 4. The DNA of the CDR3 is TGCGCCAGCAGCTTGGCCTTAGCGGGGGTCACAGATACGCAGTATTTT. Protein sequence: CASSLALAGVTDTQYF.

The gene calls are TRBV30 and TRBJ1-1; D unresolved. V shed 3 bases and J shed 0 bases, with 8 bases lying between them. CDR1 is GTSNPN and CDR2 is SVGIG in the germline V gene (reference sequence). The CDR3 consists of 13 residues. CDR3 region: CAWRSTLNTEAFF. In DNA form, the CDR3 reads TGTGCCTGGAGGTCGACACTGAACACTGAAGCTTTCTTT.

Ten or more counts support this clonotype. The chain employs TRBV7-9 and TRBJ2-3; 7 bases agree with TRBD1. The CDR3 extends over 12 amino acids. V shed 1 base and J 11 bases; nucleotides not matched to a gene: 3. Germline CDR1 SEHNR, CDR2 FQNEAQ (reference sequence). CDR3 amino acids: CASSLEGQLQYF. CDR3 coding DNA: TGTGCCAGCAGCTTAGAGGGACAGCTGCAGTATTTT. Filled out from reference TRBV7-9 and TRBJ2-3, the complete variable domain reads DTGVSQNPRHKITKRGQNVTFRCDPISEHNRLYWYRQTLGQGPEFLTYFQNEAQLEKSRLLSDRFSAERPKGSFSTLEIQRTEQGDSAMYLCASSLEGQLQYFGPGTRLTVL.

Ten or more counts support this clonotype. The chain joins TRBV20-1 to TRBJ1-1, with a weak D call TRBD1 (5 bases). V was trimmed by 4 bases and J by 4 bases, leaving 16 bases between them. The CDR3 length is 14 residues. Germline lookup yields CDR1 DFQATT and CDR2 SNEGSKA (reference sequence). Written as DNA, the CDR3 is TGCAGTGCTATCTCTCCTCAGGGATCCACTGAAGCTTTCTTT. Translating it yields CSAISPQGSTEAFF.

There are many counts of this clonotype. The rearrangement uses TRBV20-1 and TRBJ2-1, with D maybe TRBD2 (6 bases). The length of the CDR3 is 15 residues. Germline CDR1 is DFQATT and CDR2 is SNEGSKA (reference sequence). Trimming shortened V by 6 bases and J by 4 bases, and 19 bases separated the two germline ends. CDR3 in DNA: TGCAGTGCCGTGATACTAGCTAAATCTTACAATGAGCAGTTCTTC. It encodes CSAVILAKSYNEQFF.

This clonotype was detected a few times. The J gene is TRBJ1-5, the V gene TRBV6-2 or TRBV6-3; D perhaps matches TRBD1 (6 bases). Trimming removed 5 bases at V and 1 base at J, with 15 bases between. The CDR3 is 16 residues long. Per the germline V gene, CDR1 is MNHEY and CDR2 is SVGEGT. The CDR3 loop reads CASSPFRGVSNQPQHF. The CDR3 DNA reads TGTGCCAGCAGTCCATTCAGGGGAGTGAGCAATCAGCCCCAGCATTTT.

In its sample, this clonotype was seen many times. The V and J genes are TRBV24-1 and TRBJ2-5; 8 positions agree with TRBD1. The CDR3 is made up of 15 amino acids. V shed 9 bases and J 5 bases; nucleotides not matched to a gene: 13. The germline gives CDR1 KGHDR, CDR2 SFDVKD. The CDR3, as DNA: TGTGCCACCTCTTCAACAGGAACAGGGGGGGAGACCCAGTACTTC. This codes for CATSSTGTGGETQYF.

In this sample, this clonotype turned up many times. V and J are TRBV27 and TRBJ2-6; D tentatively reads TRBD1 or TRBD2 (7 bases each). V lost 7 bases to trimming and J lost 1 base, with 20 bases between them. The CDR3 is made up of 18 amino acids. CDR1 and CDR2 (germline): MNHEY, SMNVEV (reference sequence). The CDR3 DNA is TGTGCCAGCACCCCTCGGGGAGGGGGCGGGTCTGGGGCCAACGTCCTGACTTTC. Its translation: CASTPRGGGGSGANVLTF.